Included here is one T cell receptor beta chain sequence, with context. Its specificity is unknown. This sample is drawn from a study of shared clonotypes between healthy human individuals. Naivety among CD8 cells was defined by CD45RO negativity and positive CCR7 selection, thereby excluding terminally differentiated effector memory CD45RA+ cells. Clones were read by immunoSEQ multiplex PCR, and TCRdb kept only the in-frame ones, dropping some. The table has about 2.1 million clones, approximately 94% seen once. The study's findings and limits: Naive subsets generally had larger estimated richness than memory subsets.

V was clipped by 8 bases and J by 1 base; unmatched bases: 6. The CDR3 is made up of 13 amino acids. Germline V lookup: CDR1 SQVTM, CDR2 ANQGSEA. Sequenced material: naive CD8+ T cells from PBMCs. The receptor's source is a young man in good health. Some clones in this sample may be carry-over from other donors' samples. V and J are TRBV29-1 and TRBJ2-3, with TRBD1 matching over 7 bases. DNA for the CDR3: TGCAGCTCAAGACAGGGCCGCACAGATACGCAGTATTTT. The encoded protein is CSSRQGRTDTQYF.